These T cell receptor beta chains were read from a single sample in a study of blood T cell repertoires in COVID-19. TCRdb's copy holds only in-frame clones and misses some; the assay was immunoSEQ multiplex PCR. The sample holds around 100,000 clones, approximately 83% seen once. Sample: peripheral blood. The receptors come from a woman in her 70s with acute or convalescent COVID-19. Each CDR3 is given with its conserved first and last residue. The D gene is left open where the match is weak. Clone size is not always given. Where it is, it says once, few, many or a class for expanded clones.

abundance,v_gene,j_gene,d_gene,CDR3nt,CDR3aa
-,TRBV3-1/TRBV3-2,TRBJ2-4,-,TGTGCCAGCAGCTTCCGGACTGACATTCAGTACTTC,CASSFRTDIQYF
-,TRBV11-2,TRBJ1-6,-,TGTGCCAGCAGCGCGCCACAGGTTTATTCACCCCTCCACTTT,CASSAPQVYSPLHF
-,TRBV14,TRBJ1-6,TRBD1,TGTGCCAGCAGCCGAGGACAGGGGATATGGGGACCCCTCCACTTT,CASSRGQGIWGPLHF
-,TRBV6-5,TRBJ2-3,-,TGTGCCAGCAGCCTACAGTGGCCTGGCACAGATACGCAGTATTTT,CASSLQWPGTDTQYF
-,TRBV6-8,TRBJ2-7,-,TGTGCCAGCGGACCATCCCGAAATGGGGGCCCCAGCTCCTACGAGCAGTACTTC,CASGPSRNGGPSSYEQYF
-,TRBV30,TRBJ1-3,TRBD1,TGTGCCTGGAACCCAGGACAGGGCCCTGGAAACACCATATATTTT,CAWNPGQGPGNTIYF
-,TRBV9,TRBJ1-3,TRBD1,TGTGCCAGCAGCTTATTCCACTTGACAGGGCAGGGAAACACCATATATTTT,CASSLFHLTGQGNTIYF
-,TRBV5-4,TRBJ2-1,TRBD2,TGTGCCAGCAGCTATTCTAGCGGGAGGGCCCTTGAGCAGTTCTTC,CASSYSSGRALEQFF
-,TRBV27,TRBJ2-1,-,TGTGCCAGCAGTTTATCGGGGACAAGAAATGAGCAGTTCTTC,CASSLSGTRNEQFF
-,TRBV2,TRBJ1-1,-,TGTGCCAGCAGTGAGGGAGGTTTAGCTGAAGCTTTCTTT,CASSEGGLAEAFF
-,TRBV9,TRBJ2-3,TRBD2,TGTGCCAGCAGCCATAGCGGGGGGGCCACAGATACGCAGTATTTT,CASSHSGGATDTQYF
-,TRBV18,TRBJ2-7,TRBD1,TGTGCCAGCTCACCAATGGGACAGGGGGCAACCGACGAGCAGTACTTC,CASSPMGQGATDEQYF
-,TRBV12-3/TRBV12-4,TRBJ1-2,-,TGTGCCAGCAGTTCAGGGGTTGGCTACACCTTC,CASSSGVGYTF
-,TRBV6-5,TRBJ2-1,TRBD2,TGTGCCAGCAGGGGACTAGCGGGGGCCCAGTTCTTC,CASRGLAGAQFF
-,TRBV6-5,TRBJ1-1,-,TGTGCCAGCAGTTACCAGGGAAGGGAGAACACTGAAGCTTTCTTT,CASSYQGRENTEAFF
-,TRBV9,TRBJ2-2,-,TGTGCCAGCAGCCTCGGGGGTGGCTACACCGGGGAGCTGTTTTTT,CASSLGGGYTGELFF
-,TRBV28,TRBJ2-7,-,TGTGCCAGCAGTCTAAGAGTTTACGAGCAGTACTTC,CASSLRVYEQYF
-,TRBV19,TRBJ2-3,-,TGTGCCAGTAGTATGGGAGGCACAGATACGCAGTATTTT,CASSMGGTDTQYF
-,TRBV9,TRBJ1-2,-,TGTGCCAGCAGCCCACTCTCGGCTTTATCAGGCTATGGCTACACCTTC,CASSPLSALSGYGYTF
-,TRBV6-5,TRBJ1-2,-,TGTGCCAGCAGTTATTCCGGGGGACCCGGGGGAGGCTACACCTTC,CASSYSGGPGGGYTF
-,TRBV6-2/TRBV6-3,TRBJ2-1,-,TGTGCCAGCACCCCCTCGGGGGGCACTGAGCAGTTCTTC,CASTPSGGTEQFF
few,TRBV3-1/TRBV3-2,TRBJ1-2,TRBD1,TGTGCCAGCAGCCAAGAAGGATCAAAAGGACAGGGGGCGTATGGCTACACCTTC,CASSQEGSKGQGAYGYTF
-,TRBV5-1,TRBJ2-1,TRBD2,TGCGCCAGCAGCCCAGGGGGTAGCGGGAGGTCCTACAATGAGCAGTTCTTC,CASSPGGSGRSYNEQFF
-,TRBV5-4,TRBJ2-3,TRBD1,TGTGCCAGCAGCCTCGGGACAGGGGGCACAGATACGCAGTATTTT,CASSLGTGGTDTQYF
-,TRBV5-4,TRBJ2-1,TRBD2,TGTGCCAGCAGCCCAAGCGGGGGGAGTAACAATGAGCAGTTCTTC,CASSPSGGSNNEQFF
-,TRBV6-6,TRBJ1-1,-,TGTGCCAGCACCCGGAGCTTGAACACTGAAGCTTTCTTT,CASTRSLNTEAFF
-,TRBV7-6,TRBJ2-3,-,TGTGCCAGCAGCCTCCTAGAGGGCACAGATACGCAGTATTTT,CASSLLEGTDTQYF
few,TRBV7-2,TRBJ1-5,-,TGTGCCAGCAGCTTGTGGGCCGGGGGGTCCCAGCCCCAGCATTTT,CASSLWAGGSQPQHF
-,TRBV19,TRBJ2-5,-,TGTGCCAGTAGTATAGTCCACGCAGGGACACAAGAGACCCAGTACTTC,CASSIVHAGTQETQYF
few,TRBV2,TRBJ2-2,TRBD1,TGTGCCAGCAAAGAGACAGGGGGCAACACCGGGGAGCTGTTTTTT,CASKETGGNTGELFF
-,TRBV4-2,TRBJ2-4,TRBD2,TGTGCCAGCAGCCCGTGGGGCCCCGGGACTAGCGGGAGTCGGGCCAAAAACATTCAGTACTTC,CASSPWGPGTSGSRAKNIQYF
-,TRBV30,TRBJ2-2,-,TGTGCCTGGCGGGAGGACAGCCACACCGGGGAGCTGTTTTTT,CAWREDSHTGELFF
many,TRBV6-1,TRBJ2-7,-,TGTGCCAGCAGTGAATTTGGCCACTCCTACGAGCAGTACTTC,CASSEFGHSYEQYF
-,TRBV3-1/TRBV3-2,TRBJ1-4,-,TGTGCCAGCAGCCAACAGGGCGGGGGTGAAAAACTGTTTTTT,CASSQQGGGEKLFF
once,TRBV11-2,TRBJ2-7,TRBD2,TGTGCCAGCAGCCCGCAGGCTAGCGGGAGTAACGAGCAGTACTTC,CASSPQASGSNEQYF
-,TRBV2,TRBJ2-3,TRBD2,TGTGCCAGCAGTTTACGACTAGCGGGCGGCTTAGGAGGGCAGTATTTT,CASSLRLAGGLGGQYF
-,TRBV19,TRBJ2-3,TRBD1,TGTGCCAGCAGGGGGCAAGGCACAGATACGCAGTATTTT,CASRGQGTDTQYF
-,TRBV6-6,TRBJ2-2,TRBD1,TGTGCCAGCAGGGGACAGCTAACCGGGGAGCTGTTTTTT,CASRGQLTGELFF
-,TRBV6-5,TRBJ1-1,TRBD1,TGTGCCAGCAGAGACGACGGACAGGGAGGTACTGAAGCTTTCTTT,CASRDDGQGGTEAFF
-,TRBV27,TRBJ1-2,-,TGTGCCAGCAGTTTCAGATCAGGGGCGCATGGCTACACCTTC,CASSFRSGAHGYTF
-,TRBV2,TRBJ1-4,-,TGTGCCAGCAGTGCCGGAGCTAATGAAAAACTGTTTTTT,CASSAGANEKLFF
-,TRBV19,TRBJ2-1,TRBD2,TGTGCCAGTAGAGACAAAGGCGGGACTAGCCGGTACAATGAGCAGTTCTTC,CASRDKGGTSRYNEQFF
-,TRBV3-1/TRBV3-2,TRBJ2-2,TRBD2,TGTGCCAGCAGCCGCACAGGACTAGCGGGGACCACCGGGGAGCTGTTTTTT,CASSRTGLAGTTGELFF
-,TRBV19,TRBJ2-7,TRBD1,TGTGCCAGTAGTATAAAGGACAGGGACCACGAGCAGTACTTC,CASSIKDRDHEQYF
-,TRBV19,TRBJ2-3,TRBD1,TGTGCCAGTAGTCGGACAGGGGGGACAGATACGCAGTATTTT,CASSRTGGTDTQYF
-,TRBV5-1,TRBJ2-3,TRBD2,TGCGCCAGCAGCTCACTAGCGGGGGGGCCGGATACGCAGTATTTT,CASSSLAGGPDTQYF
-,TRBV27,TRBJ1-2,TRBD1,TGTGCCAGCAGTTTAACGGGACAGGGAAACTATGGCTACACCTTC,CASSLTGQGNYGYTF
-,TRBV11-2,TRBJ1-1,-,TGTGCCAGCAGCTCCTTTTGGGCCCTTGAAGCTTTCTTT,CASSSFWALEAFF
-,TRBV27,TRBJ2-1,TRBD2,TGTGCCAGCAGTTCACTAGCGGGGGGGCGGAATGAGCAGTTCTTC,CASSSLAGGRNEQFF